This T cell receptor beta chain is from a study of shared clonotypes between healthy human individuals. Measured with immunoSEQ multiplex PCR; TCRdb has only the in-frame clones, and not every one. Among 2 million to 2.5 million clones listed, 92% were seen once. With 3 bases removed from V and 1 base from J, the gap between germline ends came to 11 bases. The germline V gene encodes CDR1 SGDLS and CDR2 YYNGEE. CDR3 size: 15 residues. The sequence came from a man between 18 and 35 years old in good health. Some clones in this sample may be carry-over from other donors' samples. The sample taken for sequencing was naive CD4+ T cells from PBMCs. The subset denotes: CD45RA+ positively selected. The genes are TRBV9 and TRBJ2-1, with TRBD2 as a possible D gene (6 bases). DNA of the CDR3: TGTGCCAGCAGCGAATTTAGCGGTTCCTACAATGAGCAGTTCTTC. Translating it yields CASSEFSGSYNEQFF.